The rows below give T cell receptor beta chains drawn from one sample of a study of blood T cell repertoires in COVID-19. Repertoires were generated with immunoSEQ multiplex PCR, while TCRdb's copy carries only in-frame clones and drops some. The sample lists a few hundred thousand clones, around 83% occurring once. Sequencing input: peripheral blood. Receptors were obtained from a man aged 50 to 60 who had recovered from COVID-19. Both conserved end residues are trimmed from each CDR3. The order of the fields is D gene, V gene, CDR3 protein. A D gene is named only where the DNA matches it firmly.

>-|TRBV13
ASSFQSGANVLT
>TRBD2|TRBV10-3
AISESTARGRVNEQF
>-|TRBV4-1
ASSPSGDEQF
>TRBD1|TRBV9
ASSPGTGLTNEKLF
>TRBD2|TRBV4-1
ASSQVTSGRDTQY
>TRBD2|TRBV27
ASTRILAGGPETQY
>-|TRBV18
ASSPDSLSPNSPLH
>TRBD1|TRBV5-1
ASSLGDRPTGELF
>TRBD1|TRBV6-5
ASSLSGTGNNQPQH
>-|TRBV18
ASSPILSLSSYNEQF
>TRBD2|TRBV30
AWSVRLAGGTDTQY
>TRBD1|TRBV7-9
ASSLGQGAEGYT
>-|TRBV21-1
ASSPRTGRSNTEAF
>TRBD1|TRBV6-6
ASTNPGQGNTEAF
>TRBD2|TRBV4-2
ASSQTSGSYNEQF
>TRBD2|TRBV4-2
ASSQEGLAGGGQETQY
>-|TRBV19
ASSDPGNEQF
>-|TRBV28
ASSLQGQPQH
>-|TRBV27
ASSLSVRNPFYEQY
>-|TRBV6-5
ASSLIQGLNQPQH
>TRBD1|TRBV18
ASSPTGQGTGYT
>-|TRBV21-1
ASRRNLLAVDNEQF
>-|TRBV27
ASSFKGGFTEAF
>-|TRBV3-1/TRBV3-2
ASSQGGVRAF
>TRBD1|TRBV4-1
ASSQHGQGADTQY
>-|TRBV10-3
AISEPRVGGLETQY
>-|TRBV25-1
ASSDASMNTEAF